This entry is about one T cell receptor beta chain. Its antigen has not been determined. No much larger clone exists at a distance of one base, and base qualities are not known. The source of the sample is a study of cytomegalovirus exposure and HLA in healthy donors (TCRdb year 2017). The study in broad terms: An earlier analysis of roughly 570 of the donors reported 276 Gb of sequence data and around 110 million unique TCR beta sequences obtained from around 180 million T cells. Roughly 300 gigabases of sequencing data and tens of millions of unique TCR sequences were included in an early release covering roughly 600 HLA-typed donors. The genetic ancestry cluster associated with self-reported Caucasian donors included about 84% of the approximately 410 genotyped donors. The study aimed to test whether signatures of past pathogen exposure could be identified by cataloging public T cell receptors. The study profiled the T cell repertoires of 666 subjects by immunosequencing and related them to cytomegalovirus serostatus. In addition to the first cohort of 650 to 800 subjects, a separate validation cohort of under 150 different subjects was used. The study combined high-throughput TCR immunosequencing, statistical association of individual TCRs with disease status, and machine learning to predict cytomegalovirus infection status. A later analysis re-examined previously published TCR beta repertoires from more than 550 donors and added high-resolution HLA genotyping to investigate patterns of TCR occurrence. The later analysis used no new phenotypic data to find candidate immune exposures, relying instead on TCR beta sequences and their occurrence across donors. To decide whether each TCR beta V gene segment behaved as functional or pseudogenic, an earlier analysis of 587 of the donors relied on high-throughput TCR beta sequencing. Donor age, sex, ethnicity and CMV serostatus were compiled alongside the repertoire data. In a later genetic analysis, genome-wide SNP genotypes for about 55% of the roughly 670 donors were used, and that subset was treated as a discovery cohort. Every discovery cohort repertoire had been produced on one sequencing platform. Class I and class II HLA loci were covered by the typing at four-digit resolution. The number of donors typed differed by locus, with 629-630 for A, B, C, DRB1 and DQB1, more than 500 for DQA1, over 600 for DPA1, and around 430 for DPB1. Roughly five DR-DQ haplotypes were handled as single units for association and clustering, since linkage in the cohort was strong. Among some 400 genotyped donors of the cohort, an average of approximately 240,000 unique TCR beta nucleotide sequences was sequenced per donor, of which 15% to 20% were non-productive. General findings and caveats noted by the study authors: Seventeen rarely observed V segments, including chromosome 9 orphons, were excluded from the earlier analysis of several hundred of the donors because counts were too low. CMV serostatus was the only immune exposure information available for the cohort. While some public TCRs were present in many individuals, most TCR sequences turned up only very rarely across donors. In an earlier analysis of 587 of the donors, most TCR beta V segments appeared in productive rearrangements about 90% or about 30% of the time, broadly matching IMGT annotations. Compared with equally common non-associated chains, HLA-associated TCR beta chains in a later analysis were more clonally expanded and had lower generation probabilities. HLA typing was unavailable for some donors at each locus, so association tests used only the typed subset. According to the authors, the approach could potentially be generalized to other disease states and immunological phenotypes. Sequencing depth was assumed to be roughly uniform across donors in the presence/absence analyses, though that assumption may not hold. Three of the identified cytomegalovirus-associated TCR beta chains were confirmed in vitro to be specific for cytomegalovirus antigens. Specific HLA alleles were associated with over 15,000 TCR beta sequences at a false discovery rate of 0.05 in a later analysis. The cohort was sequenced for TCR beta chains only, and without alpha or paired-chain data the features that could be detected were limited. The study gave a list of some 150 TCR beta chains associated with cytomegalovirus. Some IMGT-functional V segments, including TRBV6-2 and TRBV6-3, could not be told apart with the 87-base-pair reads, so those segments were excluded. According to a later analysis, most CMV-associated TCR beta chains appeared to be HLA-restricted, and the HLA associations seemed to be driven largely by CMV exposure. A further reported finding was that TCR beta sequences accurately predicted the HLA-A and HLA-B alleles for most subjects in the first cohort. Compared with the 666-donor mean, donors in an Asian-associated ancestry cluster had fewer N-insertions in productive TCRs, according to a later genetic analysis. A cluster of highly shared sequence variants was judged likely to be a technical artifact of the sequencing pipeline. When HLA alleles, especially DR and DQ, strongly co-occurred, attributing TCR associations to individual alleles was difficult. In a later genetic analysis, a missense DCLRE1C variant was associated with V-gene and J-gene trimming of TCR beta chains, and the association was replicated in an independent cohort. Correlated functional status among segregating V segments might reflect linkage disequilibrium, but an unknown experimental factor could not be ruled out. A later analysis found that TCR association rates varied across HLA loci, with DRB1 alleles showing the most associated TCRs and HLA-C alleles the fewest. In a later analysis, several top co-occurrence clusters were reported to appear linked to parvovirus B19, influenza, CMV and Epstein-Barr virus. The classifier was reported to diagnose cytomegalovirus status with high specificity and sensitivity in both the original and validation cohorts.

Libraries were constructed by the immunoSEQ multiplex PCR assay. For the multiplex PCR, a mixture combining 60 forward primers for TCR Vbeta segments and 13 reverse primers for TCR Jbeta segments was used. The CDR3 region of rearranged TCR beta genes was amplified from genomic DNA with a multiplex PCR assay. Amplified TCR beta libraries were sequenced as 87-base-pair reads on the Illumina HiSeq System. The authors' pipeline ran thus. Across the roughly 670 repertoires, a later analysis counted roughly 77 million unique TCR beta chains, 8.5 million to 12 million of which were shared by at least two donors. To remove PCR and sequencing errors, raw reads were error-corrected and collapsed into unique sequences using a nearest-neighbor algorithm that merged closely related sequences. CDR3 sequences were aligned to IMGT reference sequences to assign V, D and J gene segments. Each retained sequence needed at least a six-nucleotide match to both a V gene segment and a J gene segment. A rearrangement counted as productive if the CDR3 had no stop codons and remained in frame with V and J, and every other rearrangement counted as non-productive. Following IMGT convention, CDR3 was defined as the stretch from the second conserved V-encoded cysteine up to the conserved J-encoded phenylalanine. The earlier analysis of about 640 of the donors excluded any sequence lacking an unambiguous match to a single V gene segment. An earlier analysis of fewer than 750 of the donors called V segments functional above 56.7% productive rearrangements and segregating when the between-donor standard deviation exceeded 5%. A statistical classification framework was built to diagnose cytomegalovirus status from the catalog of TCR beta chain sequences. In a later analysis, TCR nucleotide sequences were compared against IMGT/GENE-DB human TR gene sequences so that V and J genes could be assigned. In a later analysis, CDR3 sequences and most-parsimonious VDJ recombination scenarios were assigned using the TCRdist pipeline. In a later analysis, every TCR beta chain was defined by the combination of its CDR3 amino acid sequence and its V-gene family, and reads without a unique V-gene family were dropped. To address suspected cross-contamination and a sequencing artifact, a later analysis removed roughly 640 highly shared, low-generation-probability nucleotide sequences. A later analysis calculated a clonal expansion index for each public chain from normalized within-repertoire ranks of inferred template counts. A later analysis computed generation probabilities with a VDJ recombination model fitted to out-of-frame rearrangements, and checked the results against IGoR. In a later analysis, hypergeometric tests were used to score TCR-TCR, TCR-HLA and TCR-CMV co-occurrence, with a repertoire-size bias correction applied to TCR pairs. False discovery rates were estimated in a later analysis by permuting HLA or CMV assignments 20 times. In a later analysis, co-occurring TCRs were grouped with DBSCAN, and TCRdist sequence similarity was added when clustering was performed within HLA-allele-positive subsets. Repertoires with fewer than 30,000 or more than 120,000 public chains were left out of co-occurrence clustering, as were five repertoires with anomalous nucleotide sharing. This is the immuneACCESS table as TCRdb keeps it, with only in-frame sequences that have V and J called. A part of the clones is gone; compared with another copy, unresolved V genes explain less than half, and the rest is unexplained. For V, J and clone size, that table is used; D and trimming come from the DNA. The table for this sample lists 100,000 to 120,000 clones; over 75% of them were counted only once. The ten largest clones take up just under 2.5% of the sample.

In total, just over 650 healthy bone marrow donors made up the cohort. All cohort members were sampled while nominally healthy, although unrecorded immune exposures were likely present. The donor was CMV seronegative and belonged to the group of several hundred seronegative cohort members. Every donor gave a peripheral blood sample, and the peripheral blood mononuclear cells from that sample were used for TCR beta sequencing. Genomic DNA was extracted from the blood cell samples with the Qiagen DNeasy Blood Extraction Kit. Based on the germline V gene, the CDR1 and CDR2 sequences are SGHRS and YFSETQ. The CDR3 contains 15 residues, cysteine and phenylalanine counted. Here the CDR3 DNA is all that survives: 45 bases in frame from base 1. Unmatched junction bases come to 10, with V trimmed by 4 bases and J by 5 bases.

The material sequenced was PBMCs. The chain is encoded by TRBV5-1 joined to TRBJ2-5; 8 junctional bases match TRBD1. The origin of this receptor is a woman between 18 and 29 years old in good health and CMV-seronegative. The CDR3 corresponds to CASSQPDRVQETQYF. The nucleotides are TGCGCCAGCAGCCAACCGGACAGGGTGCAGGAGACCCAGTACTTC.